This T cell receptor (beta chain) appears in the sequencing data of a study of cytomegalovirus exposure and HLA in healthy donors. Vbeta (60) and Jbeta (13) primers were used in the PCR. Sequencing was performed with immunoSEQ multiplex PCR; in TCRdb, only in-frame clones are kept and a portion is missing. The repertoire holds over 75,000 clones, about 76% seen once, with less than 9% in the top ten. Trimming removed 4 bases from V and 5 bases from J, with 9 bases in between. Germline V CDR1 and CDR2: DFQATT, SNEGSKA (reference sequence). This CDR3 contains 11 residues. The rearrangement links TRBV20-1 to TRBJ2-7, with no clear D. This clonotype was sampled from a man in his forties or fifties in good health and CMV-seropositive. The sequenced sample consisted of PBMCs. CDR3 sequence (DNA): TGCAGTGCTACAGCGCAAGACGAGCAGTACTTC. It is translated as CSATAQDEQYF.